This T cell receptor (beta chain) is drawn from a study of blood T cell repertoires in COVID-19. The protocol was immunoSEQ multiplex PCR, while the TCRdb copy is restricted to in-frame clones and leaves out a portion. The table includes about 75,000 clones, 79% detected once. V was pared by 6 bases and J by 6 bases, with 6 bases between. From germline, CDR1 is DFQATT and CDR2 SNEGSKA (reference sequence). The CDR3 has 10 residues. Material: peripheral blood. The chain recombines TRBV20-1 with TRBJ2-1; D call uncertain. The clonotype originates from a woman of 80 years or more with active or convalescent COVID-19. The DNA of the CDR3 is TGCAGTGCACTCTCCAATGAGCAGTTCTTC. It translates to CSALSNEQFF.